Listed here are 3 T cell receptor beta chains from one sample, sequenced in a study of blood T cell repertoires in COVID-19. Repertoires were generated with immunoSEQ multiplex PCR, while TCRdb's copy carries only in-frame clones and drops some. The data contain some 100,000 clones, about 79% of them singletons. The specimen was peripheral blood. The source is an elderly woman with active or convalescent COVID-19.

This clone showed up just once. The rearrangement joins TRBV20-1 to TRBJ1-2; 10 bases match TRBD1. The CDR3 is made up of 14 amino acids. The germline V gene has CDR1 DFQATT and CDR2 SNEGSKA (reference sequence). V gave up 3 bases and J gave up 3 bases; unmatched junction bases: 4. The CDR3, as DNA: TGCAGTGCTAGTCCCGGGACAGGGGACTATGGCTACACCTTC. Its translation is CSASPGTGDYGYTF.

The chain couples TRBV7-2 to TRBJ1-2; D possibly corresponds to TRBD1 (5 bases). The germline CDR1 and CDR2 sequences are SGHTA and FQGNSA. CDR3 length: 17 residues. V lost 0 bases, J lost 4 bases, and 18 bases lay in between. The CDR3: CASSLAPGLGRLYGYTF. DNA for the CDR3: TGTGCCAGCAGCTTAGCCCCAGGGTTAGGTAGGCTCTATGGCTACACCTTC.

The rearrangement links TRBV3-1 (or the pseudogene TRBV3-2) to TRBJ1-1; 7 bases are a match to TRBD1. The CDR3 has 12 amino acids. Losses at the gene ends were 4 bases for V and 11 bases for J; bases not matched to a gene: 7. Germline V CDR1 and CDR2: LGHDT, YNNKEL (reference sequence). CDR3 loop: CASSPDRAGAFF. CDR3 nucleotide sequence: TGTGCCAGCAGCCCTGACAGGGCTGGGGCTTTCTTT.